Included here is one T cell receptor (beta chain) sequence, with context. These data are taken from a study of blood T cell repertoires in COVID-19. Study-wide context: There were acute and convalescent COVID-19 samples, and they came from the United States, Italy and Spain. Sample material is recorded as cDNA or gDNA derived from T cells, B-cell-depleted T cells, or PBMCs.

Authors' analysis steps: Using reference gene primer amplification, nucleated cell counts were estimated. Measured with immunoSEQ multiplex PCR; TCRdb has only the in-frame clones, and not every one. Clone size and the V and J calls come from that table; the DNA yielded D and trimming. In the table there are over 200,000 clones, roughly 80% of which are singletons. Germline CDR1 is SGHTA and CDR2 is FQGNSA. The CDR3 totals 15 residues. Trimming took 5 bases from V and 0 from J, leaving 12 bases between them. The genes are TRBV7-2 and TRBJ2-3; no firm D call. The sample consisted of peripheral blood. The clonotype originates from a human donor in a cohort sampled during active COVID-19. CDR3 in DNA: TGTGCCAGCAGCCCAACTCGTGTGAGCACAGATACGCAGTATTTT. Its protein product is CASSPTRVSTDTQYF.